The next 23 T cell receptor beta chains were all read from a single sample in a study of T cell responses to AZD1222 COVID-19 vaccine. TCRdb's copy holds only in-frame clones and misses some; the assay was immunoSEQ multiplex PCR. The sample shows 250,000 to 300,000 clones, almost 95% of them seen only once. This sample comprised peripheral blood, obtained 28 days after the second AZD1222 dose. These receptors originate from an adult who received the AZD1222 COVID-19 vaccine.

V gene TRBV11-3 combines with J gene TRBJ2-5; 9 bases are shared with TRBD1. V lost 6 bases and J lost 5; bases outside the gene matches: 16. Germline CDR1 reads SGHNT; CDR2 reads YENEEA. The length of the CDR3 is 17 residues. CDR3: CASRLPANRGQQETQYF. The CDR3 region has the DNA TGTGCCAGCAGACTCCCGGCAAACAGGGGGCAACAGGAGACCCAGTACTTC.

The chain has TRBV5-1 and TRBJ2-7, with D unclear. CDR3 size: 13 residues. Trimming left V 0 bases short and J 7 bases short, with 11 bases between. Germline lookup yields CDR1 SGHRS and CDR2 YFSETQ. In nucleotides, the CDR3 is TGCGCCAGCAGCTTGGGAACCTATGCGGAGCAGTACTTC. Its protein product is CASSLGTYAEQYF.

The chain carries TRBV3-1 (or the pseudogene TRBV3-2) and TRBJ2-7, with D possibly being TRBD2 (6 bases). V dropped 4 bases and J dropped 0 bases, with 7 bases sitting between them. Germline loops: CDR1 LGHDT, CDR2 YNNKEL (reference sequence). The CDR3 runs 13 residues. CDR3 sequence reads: CASSPGGSYEQYF. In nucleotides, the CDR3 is TGTGCCAGCAGCCCCGGGGGCTCCTACGAGCAGTACTTC.

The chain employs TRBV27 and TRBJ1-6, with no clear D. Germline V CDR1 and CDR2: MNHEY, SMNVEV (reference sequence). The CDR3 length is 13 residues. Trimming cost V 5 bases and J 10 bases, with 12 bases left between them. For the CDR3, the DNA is TGTGCCAGCAGTGTAGGAGTTGGGTCACCCCTCCACTTT. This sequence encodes CASSVGVGSPLHF.

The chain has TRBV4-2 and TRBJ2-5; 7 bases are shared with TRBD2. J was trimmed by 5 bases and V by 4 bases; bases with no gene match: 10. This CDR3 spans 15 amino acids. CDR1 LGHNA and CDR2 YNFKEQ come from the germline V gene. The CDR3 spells CASSRGTTVRETQYF. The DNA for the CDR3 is TGTGCCAGCAGCCGGGGGACTACTGTTCGGGAGACCCAGTACTTC.

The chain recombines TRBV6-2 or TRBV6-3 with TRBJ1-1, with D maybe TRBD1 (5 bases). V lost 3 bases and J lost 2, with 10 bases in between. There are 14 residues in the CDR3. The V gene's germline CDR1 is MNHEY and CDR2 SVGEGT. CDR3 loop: CASSYRQGNTEAFF. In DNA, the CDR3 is TGTGCCAGCAGTTATCGGCAGGGTAACACTGAAGCTTTCTTT.

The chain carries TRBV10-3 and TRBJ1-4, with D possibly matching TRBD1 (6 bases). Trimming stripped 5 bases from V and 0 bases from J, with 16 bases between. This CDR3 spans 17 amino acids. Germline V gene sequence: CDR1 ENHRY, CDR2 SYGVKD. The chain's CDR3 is CAISPTGRLTTNEKLFF. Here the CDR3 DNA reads TGTGCCATCAGTCCCACAGGGAGACTTACAACTAATGAAAAACTGTTTTTT.

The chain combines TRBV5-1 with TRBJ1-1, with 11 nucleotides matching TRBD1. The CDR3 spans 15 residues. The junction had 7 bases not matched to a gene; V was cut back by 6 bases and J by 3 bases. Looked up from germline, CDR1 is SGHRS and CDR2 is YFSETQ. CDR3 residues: CASTRTGGADTEAFF. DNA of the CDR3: TGCGCCAGCACACGGACAGGGGGCGCGGACACTGAAGCTTTCTTT.

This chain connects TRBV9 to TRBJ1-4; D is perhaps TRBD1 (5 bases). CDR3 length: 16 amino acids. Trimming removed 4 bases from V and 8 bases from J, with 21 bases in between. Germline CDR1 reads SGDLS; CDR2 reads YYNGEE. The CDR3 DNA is TGTGCCAGCAGCTCAACGGGTGGGGCTTGGGGAGAAAAACTGTTTTTT. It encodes CASSSTGGAWGEKLFF.

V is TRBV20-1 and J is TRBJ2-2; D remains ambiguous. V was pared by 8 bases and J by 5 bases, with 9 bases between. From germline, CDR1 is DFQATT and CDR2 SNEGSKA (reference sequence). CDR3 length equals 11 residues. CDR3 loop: CSSQWTGELFF. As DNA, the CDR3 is TGCAGTTCACAGTGGACCGGGGAGCTGTTTTTT.

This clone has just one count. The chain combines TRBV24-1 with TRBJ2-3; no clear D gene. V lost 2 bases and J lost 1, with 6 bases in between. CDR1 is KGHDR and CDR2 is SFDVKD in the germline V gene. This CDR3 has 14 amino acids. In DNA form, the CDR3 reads TGTGCCACCAGTGATTGGCATGGCACAGATACGCAGTATTTT. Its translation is CATSDWHGTDTQYF.

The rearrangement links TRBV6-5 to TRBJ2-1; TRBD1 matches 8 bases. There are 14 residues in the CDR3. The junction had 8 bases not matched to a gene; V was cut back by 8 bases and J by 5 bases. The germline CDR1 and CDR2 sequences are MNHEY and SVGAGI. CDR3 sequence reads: CASRQGASDNEQFF. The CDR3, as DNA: TGTGCCAGCCGGCAGGGGGCGTCGGACAATGAGCAGTTCTTC.

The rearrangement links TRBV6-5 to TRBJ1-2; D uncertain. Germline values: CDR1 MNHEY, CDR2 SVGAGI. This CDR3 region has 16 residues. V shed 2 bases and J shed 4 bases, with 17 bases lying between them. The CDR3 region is CASSYDGRGSIYGYTF. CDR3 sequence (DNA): TGTGCCAGCAGTTACGACGGTCGTGGGTCTATCTATGGCTACACCTTC.

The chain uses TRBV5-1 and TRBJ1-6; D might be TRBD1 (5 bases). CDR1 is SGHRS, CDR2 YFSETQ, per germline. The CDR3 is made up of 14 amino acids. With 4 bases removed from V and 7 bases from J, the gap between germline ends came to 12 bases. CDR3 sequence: CASSDTGGNSPLHF. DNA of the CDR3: TGCGCCAGCAGCGACACAGGTGGAAATTCACCCCTCCACTTT.

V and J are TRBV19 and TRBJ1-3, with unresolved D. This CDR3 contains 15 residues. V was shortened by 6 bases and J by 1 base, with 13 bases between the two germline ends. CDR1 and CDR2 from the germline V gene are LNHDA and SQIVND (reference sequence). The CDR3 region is CASRLTIRSGNTIYF. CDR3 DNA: TGTGCCAGTAGATTGACAATCCGTTCTGGAAACACCATATATTTT. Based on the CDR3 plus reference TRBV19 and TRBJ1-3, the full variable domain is DGGITQSPKYLFRKEGQNVTLSCEQNLNHDAMYWYRQDPGQGLRLIYYSQIVNDFQKGDIAEGYSVSREKKESFPLTVTSAQKNPTAFYLCASRLTIRSGNTIYFGEGSWLTVV.

CDR3 region: CASSGGQGYTEAFF. The CDR3 nucleotides are TGTGCCAGCAGCGGAGGCCAGGGATACACTGAAGCTTTCTTT. V is TRBV9 and J is TRBJ1-1, with D possibly matching TRBD1 (5 bases). The CDR3 length is 14 residues. CDR1 is SGDLS, CDR2 YYNGEE, per germline. With 3 bases removed from V and 3 bases from J, the gap between germline ends came to 12 bases.

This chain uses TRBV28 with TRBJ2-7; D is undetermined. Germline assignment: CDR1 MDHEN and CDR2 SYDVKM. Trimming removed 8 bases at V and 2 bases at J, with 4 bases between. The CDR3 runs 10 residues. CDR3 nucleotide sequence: TGTGCCAGCGGACCCTACGAGCAGTACTTC. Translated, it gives CASGPYEQYF.

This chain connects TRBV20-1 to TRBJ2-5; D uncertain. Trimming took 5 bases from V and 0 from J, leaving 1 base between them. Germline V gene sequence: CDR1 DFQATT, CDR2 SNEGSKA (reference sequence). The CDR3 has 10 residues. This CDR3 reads CSAYQETQYF. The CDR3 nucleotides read TGCAGTGCTTACCAAGAGACCCAGTACTTC.

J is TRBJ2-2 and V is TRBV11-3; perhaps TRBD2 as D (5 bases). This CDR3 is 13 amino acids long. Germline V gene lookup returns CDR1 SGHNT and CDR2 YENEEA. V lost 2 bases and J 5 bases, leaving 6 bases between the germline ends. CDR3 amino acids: CASSLRGTGELFF. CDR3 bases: TGTGCCAGCAGCTTACGGGGAACCGGGGAGCTGTTTTTT.

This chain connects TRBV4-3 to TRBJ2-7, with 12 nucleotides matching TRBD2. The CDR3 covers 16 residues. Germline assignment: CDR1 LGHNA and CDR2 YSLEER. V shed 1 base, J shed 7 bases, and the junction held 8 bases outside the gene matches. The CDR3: CASSQVLAGGPGEQYF. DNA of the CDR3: TGCGCCAGCAGCCAAGTGCTAGCGGGAGGGCCAGGTGAGCAGTACTTC.

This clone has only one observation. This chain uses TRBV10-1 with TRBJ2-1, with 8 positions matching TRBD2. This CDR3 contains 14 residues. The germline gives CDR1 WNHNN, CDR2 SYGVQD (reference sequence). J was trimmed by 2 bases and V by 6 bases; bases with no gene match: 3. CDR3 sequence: CASRRLAPYNEQFF. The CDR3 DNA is TGCGCCAGCAGGAGACTAGCGCCCTACAATGAGCAGTTCTTC.

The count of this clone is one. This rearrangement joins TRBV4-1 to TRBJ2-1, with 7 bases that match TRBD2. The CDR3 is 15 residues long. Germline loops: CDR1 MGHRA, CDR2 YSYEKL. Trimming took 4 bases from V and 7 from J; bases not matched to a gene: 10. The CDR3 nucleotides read TGCGCCAGCAGCCCCTCTGGCGGGAGAGGGAATGAGCAGTTCTTC. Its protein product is CASSPSGGRGNEQFF.

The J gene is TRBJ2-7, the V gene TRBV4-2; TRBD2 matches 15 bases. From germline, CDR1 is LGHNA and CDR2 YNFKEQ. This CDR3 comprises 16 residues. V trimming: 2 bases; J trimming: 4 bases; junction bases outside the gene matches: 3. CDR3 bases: TGTGCCAGCAGCCAACGCGGGACTAGCGGGGGGTACGAGCAGTACTTC. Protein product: CASSQRGTSGGYEQYF.